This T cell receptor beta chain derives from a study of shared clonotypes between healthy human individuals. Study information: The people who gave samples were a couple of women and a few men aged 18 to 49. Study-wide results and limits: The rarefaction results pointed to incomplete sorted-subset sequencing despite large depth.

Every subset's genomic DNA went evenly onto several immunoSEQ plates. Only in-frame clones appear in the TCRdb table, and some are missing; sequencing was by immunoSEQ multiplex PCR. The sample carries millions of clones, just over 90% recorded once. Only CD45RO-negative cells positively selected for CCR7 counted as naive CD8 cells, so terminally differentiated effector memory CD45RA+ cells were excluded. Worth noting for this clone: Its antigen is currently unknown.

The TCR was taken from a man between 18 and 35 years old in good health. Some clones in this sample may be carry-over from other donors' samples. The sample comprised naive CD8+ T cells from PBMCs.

CDR3 sequence reads: CSEFQDTQYF. The CDR3 bases are TGCAGTGAGTTCCAAGATACGCAGTATTTT. This chain uses TRBV20-1 with TRBJ2-3; no reliable D call. The germline CDR1 and CDR2 sequences are DFQATT and SNEGSKA (reference sequence). The germline V and J ends were trimmed by 7 bases and 5 bases, with 7 bases remaining between them. The CDR3 totals 10 residues.